A selection of T cell receptor beta chains follows, all from one sample in a study of molecular identifiers for immune sequencing clone quantification. TCRdb ran MiXCR on the PCR reads and lists one entry per CDR3 protein. The sample gives 460,000 or so distinct CDR3 sequences, around 21% of which show up once; around 0.84% is in the top ten. The sequenced material came from naive CD8+ T cells from blood, with Jurkat cell RNA spiked in. These receptors came from a human donor in good health. Some libraries in this study had Jurkat cell RNA spiked in. The CDR3 runs from the conserved cysteine through the conserved F or W. A D gene is named only where the DNA matches it firmly. Size tells how often a clone was seen (once, few, many) or the class of an expanded clone, and some rows leave it out.

>TRBV13|TRBJ1-3|few|.
TGTGCCAGCAGCTTAACAGAAACTGACGGAAACACCATATATTTT
CASSLTETDGNTIYF
>TRBV6-2/TRBV6-3|TRBJ1-1|.|.
TGTGCCAGCAGGAGTCTTTGGGGAATGGTTGAAACTGAAGCTTTCTTT
CASRSLWGMVETEAFF
>TRBV4-3|TRBJ1-2|.|.
TGCGCCAGCAGCCAAGATCCCCGCCCAGCTAACTATGGCTACACCTTC
CASSQDPRPANYGYTF
>TRBV27|TRBJ2-7|few|.
TGTGCCAGCACCGGACGGGCCGGCTCCTACGAGCAGTACTTC
CASTGRAGSYEQYF
>TRBV27|TRBJ1-1|.|.
TGTGCCAGCAGCCCTATCGTGGGGGTCCCGGACACTGAAGCTTTCTTT
CASSPIVGVPDTEAFF
>TRBV27|TRBJ1-2|.|.
TGTGCCAGCAGCTCCCTGGGGGGGTCTGGAAACTATGGCTACACCTTC
CASSSLGGSGNYGYTF
>TRBV30|TRBJ2-7|.|.
TGTGCCTGGAGGGTGCTAGGGGACGAGCAGTACTTC
CAWRVLGDEQYF
>TRBV11-2|TRBJ2-7|few|.
TGTGCCAGCAGCTCCCCCTCCACAGGGTGGAATGAGCAGTACTTC
CASSSPSTGWNEQYF
>TRBV20-1|TRBJ1-6|few|.
TGCAGTGTTAGGACAGACTATAATTCACCCCTCCACTTT
CSVRTDYNSPLHF
>TRBV27|TRBJ1-2|.|.
TGTGCCAGCAAAGGGGGGGCTTCGACGTCCTATGGCTACACCTTC
CASKGGASTSYGYTF
>TRBV19|TRBJ2-5|.|.
TGTGCCAGTAGTATAGTAGGACTCGAAGAGACCCAGTACTTC
CASSIVGLEETQYF
>TRBV19|TRBJ2-1|many|TRBD1
TGTGCCAGTAACAGGGGCCCAGCGTACAATGAGCAGTTCTTC
CASNRGPAYNEQFF
>TRBV10-1|TRBJ2-7|many|TRBD1
TGCGCCAGCAGCAGGACAGGATCCGAGCAGTACTTC
CASSRTGSEQYF
>TRBV10-3|TRBJ1-1|many|.
TGTGCCATCAGGGGGAACACTGAAGCTTTCTTT
CAIRGNTEAFF
>TRBV5-6|TRBJ2-7|many|TRBD2
TGTGCCAGCAGCCCCTGGGGGGGGTCCTCCGAGCAGTACTTC
CASSPWGGSSEQYF